Listed below are T cell receptor beta chains from one sample, sequenced in a study of molecular identifiers for immune sequencing clone quantification. Each CDR3 protein is one row after TCRdb ran MiXCR on the PCR reads. Of hundreds of thousands of distinct CDR3 sequences listed, over 20% are singletons. The sequenced material came from naive CD8+ T cells from blood, with Jurkat cell RNA spiked in. The receptors derive from a human donor in good health. Some libraries in this study had Jurkat cell RNA spiked in. Both conserved end residues are trimmed from each CDR3.

>TRBV10-3|TRBJ2-3
AISEDEGRIADTQY
>TRBV6-6|TRBJ2-1
ASSGPKRHEQF
>TRBV25-1|TRBJ1-6
ASLGHGGDEPLGNSPLH
>TRBV14|TRBJ1-1
ASSQGFTEAF
>TRBV6-5|TRBJ2-3
ASSLRGLGTQY
>TRBV6-2/TRBV6-3|TRBJ2-7
ASRSRTGPNSYEQY
>TRBV4-3|TRBJ2-7
ASSQARLPGYEQY
>TRBV5-6|TRBJ1-1
ASSQDRGYTEAF
>TRBV6-6|TRBJ2-1
ASSYDRWNEQF
>TRBV13|TRBJ2-3
ASSLGVLLADTQY
>TRBV7-9|TRBJ2-2
ASSPRTHNTGELF
>TRBV6-2/TRBV6-3|TRBJ2-1
ASSFTGNEQF
>TRBV12-5|TRBJ1-1
ASGLGPNTEAF
>TRBV6-2/TRBV6-3|TRBJ2-1
ASRRLAGGYNEQF
>TRBV7-8|TRBJ1-4
ASSKLPV
>TRBV2|TRBJ2-7
ASSEGLTIYEQY
>TRBV27|TRBJ2-7
ASKLGTNYEQY
>TRBV14|TRBJ2-5
ASSRLAGVETQY
>TRBV4-3|TRBJ1-5
ASSQVSGSNQPQH
>TRBV6-2/TRBV6-3|TRBJ2-7
ASSYRVLAGGFYEQY
>TRBV29-1|TRBJ1-2
SVWAGANYGYT
>TRBV27|TRBJ2-7
ASSFIGRRAYEQY
>TRBV19|TRBJ1-5
ASSIGTLTPQH
>TRBV5-1|TRBJ2-5
ASSTDDQETQY
>TRBV20-1|TRBJ1-5
SARDRRDQPQH
>TRBV12-5|TRBJ1-2
ASGLVQDYGYT
>TRBV29-1|TRBJ2-3
SVGTGADTQY
>TRBV6-2/TRBV6-3|TRBJ2-7
ASSPGQFHEQY
>TRBV12-3/TRBV12-4|TRBJ2-7
ASSPTRGNSYEQY
>TRBV9|TRBJ2-4
VSSVEQRGAIQY
>TRBV7-9|TRBJ2-3
ASSPPSFTSTDTQY
>TRBV28|TRBJ2-3
ASSKLGQNGFENTDTQY
>TRBV23-1|TRBJ1-5
ASSQSGQSNQPQH
>TRBV10-2|TRBJ2-7
ASREGYEQY
>TRBV28|TRBJ2-5
ASTWDQETQY
>TRBV4-3|TRBJ2-1
ASSQDGRTSYNEQF
>TRBV6-5|TRBJ1-5
ASSSGLDQPQH
>TRBV29-1|TRBJ1-1
SVLGQGSNTEAF
>TRBV28|TRBJ1-1
ASSSALRGPNTEAF
>TRBV5-6|TRBJ2-7
ASSFGQAEQY
>TRBV27|TRBJ1-6
ASSLQTPGGGSPLH
>TRBV12-3/TRBV12-4|TRBJ1-2
ASSLFPDAYGYT
>TRBV20-1|TRBJ2-5
SASGLAETQY
>TRBV6-5|TRBJ2-1
ASSPLAGGCNEQF
>TRBV29-1|TRBJ1-5
SVRARVPIYSNQPQH
>TRBV18|TRBJ2-2
ASSPPGAGELF
>TRBV14|TRBJ2-7
ASSQEAGGHEQY
>TRBV10-2|TRBJ1-1
ASSDQPGVYTEAF
>TRBV6-5|TRBJ1-1
ASSQEGATEAF
>TRBV9|TRBJ1-2
ASSVEEDLIYGYT
>TRBV20-1|TRBJ1-1
SARGLSGWGTEAF
>TRBV9|TRBJ2-7
ASSVAALGTYEQY
>TRBV21-1|TRBJ2-6
ASGKVISLAGVTSGANVLT
>TRBV20-1|TRBJ1-5
SARAGAQPQH
>TRBV6-1|TRBJ1-1
ASSEARTGAYAF
>TRBV28|TRBJ1-1
ASSFTGGVTEAF